This TCR beta chain was captured by sequencing in a study of blood T cells in healthy people across ages. From germline, CDR1 is DFQATT and CDR2 SNEGSKA (reference sequence). The CDR3 contains 14 residues. V lost 6 bases, J lost 5 bases, and 9 bases stayed unmatched. Primed by a sample-barcoded 5' primer and a J-beta primer mix, a second PCR proceeded for 7 to 11 cycles. TCRdb analysed the 5' RACE reads with MiXCR anew, one entry per CDR3 protein. The data contain over 1.5 million distinct CDR3 sequences, around 50% of them singletons. Sequenced material: blood. The chain carries TRBV20-1 and TRBJ1-5; 8 bases are a match to TRBD1. This receptor was identified in a woman aged 35 to 49 in good health. The CDR3 DNA is TGCAGTGCGGCGGGACAGGTAGGGGATCAGCCCCAGCATTTT. It codes for CSAAGQVGDQPQHF.